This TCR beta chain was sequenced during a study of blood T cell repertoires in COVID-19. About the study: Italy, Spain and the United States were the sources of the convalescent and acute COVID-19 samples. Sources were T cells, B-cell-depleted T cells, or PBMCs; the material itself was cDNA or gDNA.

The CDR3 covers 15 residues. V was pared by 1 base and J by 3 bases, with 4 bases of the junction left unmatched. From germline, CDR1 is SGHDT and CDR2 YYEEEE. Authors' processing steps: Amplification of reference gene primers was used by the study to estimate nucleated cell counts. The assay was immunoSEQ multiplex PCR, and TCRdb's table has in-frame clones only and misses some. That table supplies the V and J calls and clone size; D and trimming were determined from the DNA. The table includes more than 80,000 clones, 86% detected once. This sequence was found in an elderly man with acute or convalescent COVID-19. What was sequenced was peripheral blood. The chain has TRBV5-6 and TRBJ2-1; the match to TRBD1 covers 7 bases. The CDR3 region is CASSLPNRGYNEQFF. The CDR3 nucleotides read TGTGCCAGCAGCTTGCCAAACAGGGGCTACAATGAGCAGTTCTTC.